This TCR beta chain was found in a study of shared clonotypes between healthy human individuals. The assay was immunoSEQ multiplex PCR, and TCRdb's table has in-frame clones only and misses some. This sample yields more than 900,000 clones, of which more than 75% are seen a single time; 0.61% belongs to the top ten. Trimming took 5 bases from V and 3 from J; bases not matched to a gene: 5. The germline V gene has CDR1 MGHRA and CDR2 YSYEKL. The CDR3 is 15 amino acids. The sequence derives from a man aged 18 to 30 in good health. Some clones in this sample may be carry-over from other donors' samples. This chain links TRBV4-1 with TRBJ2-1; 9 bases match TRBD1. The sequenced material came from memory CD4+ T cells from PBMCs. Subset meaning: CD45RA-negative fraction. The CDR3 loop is CASSLTGGYYNEQFF. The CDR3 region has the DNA TGCGCCAGCAGCTTAACAGGGGGCTACTACAATGAGCAGTTCTTC.